This TCR beta chain was documented in a study of T cell repertoires in cytomegalovirus infection (dated by TCRdb to 2018 to 2020). Describing the broader study: Donor HLA type was relevant to the analysis, as public TCR beta signatures indicated carriage of CMV infection together with the matching HLA type.

This clonotype has a count of ten or more. Its antigen is still unknown. An end of the junction does not agree with germline; a read error may underlie this. Study-wide conclusions, independent of this receptor: Carriers of CMV infection plus the relevant HLA type were discriminated by the cumulative frequency of public TCR beta family members in the study cohort and in an independent roughly 320-donor cohort. The ex vivo response was dominated by HLA-C-restricted CMV-specific TCR beta clonotypes, which also provided the single most frequent clonotype in two of eight donors.

From the cysteine up to the phenylalanine, the CDR3 has a length of 11 residues. CDR3 DNA is the only sequence kept; it has 33 bases, read in frame from the first base. As encoded in the germline V gene (reference sequence), CDR1 is SEHNR while CDR2 is FQNEAQ. These reads were obtained on an Illumina HiSeq 1500. TCRdb passed the public sequencing reads through fastp at Q25 and MiXCR, retaining productive beta sequences. Entries that share a CDR3 protein sequence are merged under the most common genes and DNA. In all, the sample holds about 130,000 distinct CDR3 sequences, and almost 9% of those were seen once. In total, the top ten clones hold roughly a tenth of the sample.

Recombination joined TRBV7-9 with TRBJ2-1, with the D assignment possibly TRBD1 or TRBD2, given 5 matching bases for each. What was sequenced was PBMCs. The receptor was isolated from a human donor in good health (CMV status not recorded). Some clones in this sample may be carry-over from other donors' samples. The encoded CDR3 is CASSSGTLGIF. The DNA sequence is TGTGCCAGCAGCTCCGGGACCCTGGGAATCTTC. The CDR3, completed at both ends by the reference TRBV7-9 and TRBJ2-1 genes, gives the full variable domain DTGVSQNPRHKITKRGQNVTFRCDPISEHNRLYWYRQTLGQGPEFLTYFQNEAQLEKSRLLSDRFSAERPKGSFSTLEIQRTEQGDSAMYLCASSSGTLGIFGPGTRLTVL.